This section outlines one T cell receptor beta chain sequence together with its context. Its target is unknown. 5'RACE template switching generated TCR cDNA, adding a universal primer site and UMIs. Each CDR3 protein gets one entry after TCRdb re-called the 5' RACE reads with MiXCR. The profile shows tens of thousands of distinct CDR3 sequences, 7% to 9% of them singletons. This entry is derived from a study of T cells after yellow fever vaccination. Findings and caveats of the study: Booster samples showed a return of most primary-vaccination clones (almost 97% CD4, 80% to 90% CD8).

CDR3 length equals 17 residues. Trimming removed 5 bases from V and 0 bases from J; junction bases left unmatched: 13. Germline V gene sequence: CDR1 SEHNR, CDR2 FQNEAQ (reference sequence). The clonotype originates from a young man who received the YFV17D yellow fever vaccine. The sample was CD8+ T cells sorted from PBMCs, taken roughly 14 days after the first yellow fever vaccination. The chain couples TRBV7-9 to TRBJ2-7, with 7 bases fitting TRBD1. CDR3 nucleotides: TGTGCCAGCAGCACGGCCGGTGGGGACAGAATCTCCTACGAGCAGTACTTC. Its protein is CASSTAGGDRISYEQYF.